In this sample, the clone carrying this T cell receptor beta chain turned up many times. Its target is not known. This sample was included in a study of breast tumors, draining lymph nodes, adjacent tissues. Broader study findings: The lymph node origin of tumor T cells was framed as consistent with a hypothesis, not demonstrated. Tumor and nontumor repertoires were significantly more similar in luminal-like than in basal-like breast cancer. Most tumor T cells seemingly derive from lymph node, then expand in tumor.

A single record per CDR3 protein comes from TCRdb applying MiXCR to the multiplex PCR reads. The table shows more than 250,000 distinct CDR3 sequences, with 30% occurring only once. The trim removed 5 bases at V and 5 bases at J, leaving 9 bases unmatched. This CDR3 contains 15 residues. In germline, CDR1 is SGHTA, CDR2 FQGNSA. Samples came from axillary lymph nodes draining the breast cancer. Sample: axillary lymph node tissue. This TCR derives from a female donor with breast cancer. Some clones in this sample may be carry-over from other donors' samples. The chain couples TRBV7-2 to TRBJ2-3; TRBD2 agrees at 8 bases. As DNA, the CDR3 is TGTGCCAGCAGCCTGGGGAGCGGGAGTGTAGATACGCAGTATTTT. Its translation: CASSLGSGSVDTQYF.